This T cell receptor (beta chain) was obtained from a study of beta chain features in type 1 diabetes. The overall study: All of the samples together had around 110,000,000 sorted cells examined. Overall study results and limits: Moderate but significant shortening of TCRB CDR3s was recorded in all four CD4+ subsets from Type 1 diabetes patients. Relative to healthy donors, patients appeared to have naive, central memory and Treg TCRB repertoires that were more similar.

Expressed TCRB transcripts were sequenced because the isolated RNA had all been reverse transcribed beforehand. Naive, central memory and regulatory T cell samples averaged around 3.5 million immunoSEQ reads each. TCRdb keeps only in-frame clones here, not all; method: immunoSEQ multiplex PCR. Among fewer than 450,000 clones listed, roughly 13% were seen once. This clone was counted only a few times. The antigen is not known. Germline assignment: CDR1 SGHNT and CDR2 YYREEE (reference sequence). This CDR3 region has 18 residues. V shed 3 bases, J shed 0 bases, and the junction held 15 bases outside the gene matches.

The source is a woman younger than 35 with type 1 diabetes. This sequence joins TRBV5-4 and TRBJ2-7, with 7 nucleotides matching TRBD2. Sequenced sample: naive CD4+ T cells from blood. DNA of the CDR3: TGTGCCAGCAGCTCGAGAAAAACTAGCGCCACACTCTCCTACGAGCAGTACTTC. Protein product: CASSSRKTSATLSYEQYF.